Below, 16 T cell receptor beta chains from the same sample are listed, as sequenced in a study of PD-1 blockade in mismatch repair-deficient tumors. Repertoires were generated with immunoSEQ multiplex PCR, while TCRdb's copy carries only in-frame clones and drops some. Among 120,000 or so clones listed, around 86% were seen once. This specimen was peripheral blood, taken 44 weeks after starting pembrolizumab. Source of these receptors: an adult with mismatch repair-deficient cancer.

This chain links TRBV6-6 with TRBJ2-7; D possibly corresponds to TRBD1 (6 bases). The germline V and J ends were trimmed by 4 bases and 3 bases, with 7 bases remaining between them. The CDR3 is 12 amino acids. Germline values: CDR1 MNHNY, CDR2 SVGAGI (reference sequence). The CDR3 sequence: CASSLQGYEQYF. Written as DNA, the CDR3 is TGTGCCAGCAGTTTACAGGGCTACGAGCAGTACTTC.

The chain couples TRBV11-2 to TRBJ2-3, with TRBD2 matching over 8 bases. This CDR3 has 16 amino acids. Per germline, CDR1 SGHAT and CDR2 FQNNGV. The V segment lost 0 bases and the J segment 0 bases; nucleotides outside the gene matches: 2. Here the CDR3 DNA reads TGTGCCAGCAGCTTAGAGCGGGAGGCCAGCACAGATACGCAGTATTTT. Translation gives CASSLEREASTDTQYF.

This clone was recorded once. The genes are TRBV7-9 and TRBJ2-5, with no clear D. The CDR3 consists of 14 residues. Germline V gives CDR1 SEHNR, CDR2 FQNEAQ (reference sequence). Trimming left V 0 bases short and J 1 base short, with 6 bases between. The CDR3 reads CASSLAIIQETQYF. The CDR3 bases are TGTGCCAGCAGCTTAGCGATCATCCAAGAGACCCAGTACTTC.

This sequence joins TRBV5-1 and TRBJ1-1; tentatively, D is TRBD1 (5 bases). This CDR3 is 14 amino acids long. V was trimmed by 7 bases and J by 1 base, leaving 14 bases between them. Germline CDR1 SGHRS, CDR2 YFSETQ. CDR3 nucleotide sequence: TGCGCCAGCGCATTCACGACAGAGAACACTGAAGCTTTCTTT. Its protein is CASAFTTENTEAFF.

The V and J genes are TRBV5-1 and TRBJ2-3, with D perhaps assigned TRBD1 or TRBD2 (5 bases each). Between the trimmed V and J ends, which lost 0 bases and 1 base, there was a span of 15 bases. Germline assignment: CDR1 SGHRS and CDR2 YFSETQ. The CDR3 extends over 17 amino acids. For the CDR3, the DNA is TGCGCCAGCAGCTTGGAAGGGTTTGGGGACGGCACAGATACGCAGTATTTT. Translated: CASSLEGFGDGTDTQYF.

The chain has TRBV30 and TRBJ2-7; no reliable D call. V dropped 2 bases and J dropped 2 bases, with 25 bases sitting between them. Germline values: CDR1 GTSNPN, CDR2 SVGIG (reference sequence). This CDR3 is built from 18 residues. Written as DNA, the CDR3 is TGTGCCTGGAGTAAAACTGGGTGGCCCTTCCCACATCCCTACGAGCAGTACTTC. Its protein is CAWSKTGWPFPHPYEQYF.

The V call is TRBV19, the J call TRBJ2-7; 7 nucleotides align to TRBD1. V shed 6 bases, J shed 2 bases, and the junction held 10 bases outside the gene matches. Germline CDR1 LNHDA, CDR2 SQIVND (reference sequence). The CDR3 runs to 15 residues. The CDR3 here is CASSPDRKTAYEQYF. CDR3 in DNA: TGTGCCAGTAGCCCGGACAGGAAAACAGCCTACGAGCAGTACTTC.

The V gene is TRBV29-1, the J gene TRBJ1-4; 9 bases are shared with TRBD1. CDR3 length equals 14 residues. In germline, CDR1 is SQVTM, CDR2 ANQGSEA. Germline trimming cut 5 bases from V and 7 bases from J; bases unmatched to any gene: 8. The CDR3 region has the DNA TGCAGCGTTCGTTACAGGGGGCGCGGTGAAAAACTGTTTTTT. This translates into CSVRYRGRGEKLFF. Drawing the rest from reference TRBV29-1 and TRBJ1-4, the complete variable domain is SAVISQKPSRDICQRGTSLTIQCQVDSQVTMMFWYRQQPGQSLTLIATANQGSEATYESGFVIDKFPISRPNLTFSTLTVSNMSPEDSSIYLCSVRYRGRGEKLFFGSGTQLSVL.

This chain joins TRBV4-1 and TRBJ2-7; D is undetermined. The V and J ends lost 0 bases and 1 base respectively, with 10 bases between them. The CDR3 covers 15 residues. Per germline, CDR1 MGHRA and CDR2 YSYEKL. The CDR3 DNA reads TGCGCCAGCAGCCAAGAAGGCCCGGCATCCTACGAGCAGTACTTC. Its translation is CASSQEGPASYEQYF.

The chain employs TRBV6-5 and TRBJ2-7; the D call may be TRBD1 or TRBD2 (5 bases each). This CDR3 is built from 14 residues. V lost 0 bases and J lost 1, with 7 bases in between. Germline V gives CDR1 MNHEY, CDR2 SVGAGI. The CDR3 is CASSYSGRSYEQYF. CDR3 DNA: TGTGCCAGCAGTTACTCGGGACGGTCCTACGAGCAGTACTTC.

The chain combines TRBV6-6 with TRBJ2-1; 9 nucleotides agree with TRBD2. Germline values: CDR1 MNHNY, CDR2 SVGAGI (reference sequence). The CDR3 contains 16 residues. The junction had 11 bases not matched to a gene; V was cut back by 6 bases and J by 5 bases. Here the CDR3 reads CASSPIAGVNDNEQFF. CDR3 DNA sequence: TGTGCCAGCAGCCCCATAGCGGGAGTCAACGACAATGAGCAGTTCTTC.

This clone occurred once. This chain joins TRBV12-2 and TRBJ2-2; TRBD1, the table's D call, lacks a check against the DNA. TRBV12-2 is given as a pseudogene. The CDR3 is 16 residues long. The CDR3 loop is CASRLVSQGDTGELFF. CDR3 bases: TGTGCAAGTCGCTTAGTTAGTCAGGGGGACACCGGGGAGCTGTTTTTT.

As DNA, the CDR3 is TGTGCCAGCAGCGATAGCGGTACTAGCACAGATACGCAGTATTTT. Its translation: CASSDSGTSTDTQYF. This rearrangement joins TRBV25-1 to TRBJ2-3; D possibly corresponds to TRBD2 (6 bases). Germline assignment: CDR1 MGHDK and CDR2 SYGVNS. This CDR3 contains 15 residues. Deletions cut 6 bases from V and 0 bases from J, with 13 bases between.

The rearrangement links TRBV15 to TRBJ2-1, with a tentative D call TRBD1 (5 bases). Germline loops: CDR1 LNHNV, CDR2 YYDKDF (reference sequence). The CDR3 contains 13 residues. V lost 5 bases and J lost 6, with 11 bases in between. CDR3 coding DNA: TGTGCCACCAGCCCAACAGGATTCAATGAGCAGTTCTTC. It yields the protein CATSPTGFNEQFF.

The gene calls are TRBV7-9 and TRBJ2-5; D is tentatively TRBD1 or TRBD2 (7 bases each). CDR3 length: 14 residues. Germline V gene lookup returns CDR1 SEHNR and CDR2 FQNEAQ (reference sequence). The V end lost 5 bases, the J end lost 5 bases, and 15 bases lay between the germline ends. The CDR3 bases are TGTGCCAGCAGCCAGGGGGGGGTTTTGGAGACCCAGTACTTC. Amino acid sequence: CASSQGGVLETQYF.

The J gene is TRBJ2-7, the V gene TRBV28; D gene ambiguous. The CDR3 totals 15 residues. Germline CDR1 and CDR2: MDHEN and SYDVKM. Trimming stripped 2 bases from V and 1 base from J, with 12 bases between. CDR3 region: CASSLSYKYSYEQYF. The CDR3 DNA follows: TGTGCCAGCAGTTTAAGCTACAAGTATTCCTACGAGCAGTACTTC.